These 23 T cell receptor beta chains originate from one sample sequenced in a study of T-cell memory formation after mild COVID-19. TCRdb recomputed calls from the 5' RACE reads with MiXCR, one row per CDR3 protein. The sample lists under 650,000 distinct CDR3 sequences, more than 15% occurring once. Sequencing input: PBMCs or a T cell subset sorted from them (not recorded which). The receptors were gathered from an adult woman who had mild COVID-19 (a few samples of this study predate the infection). Cell type and time point are not known.

This chain joins TRBV18 and TRBJ1-5; a weak D match, TRBD1 (6 bases). The ends were cut back, 5 bases at V and 3 bases at J, with 11 bases in the middle. Germline CDR1 and CDR2: KGHSH and LQKENI. The CDR3 spans 14 residues. DNA of the CDR3: TGTGCCAGCTCAGCAACAGGGTACAATCAGCCCCAGCATTTT. Protein: CASSATGYNQPQHF.

This clonotype was seen a handful of times. The genes are TRBV6-5 and TRBJ2-5; 8 positions agree with TRBD2. After removal of 2 bases from V and 3 bases from J, the junction contained 8 bases not matched to a gene. The CDR3 totals 16 residues. Germline V lookup: CDR1 MNHEY, CDR2 SVGAGI. The DNA of the CDR3 is TGTGCCAGCAGTTACCTTAGCGGGAAGATTAAAGAGACCCAGTACTTC. Its translation: CASSYLSGKIKETQYF.

This chain uses TRBV7-2 with TRBJ2-1; 9 nucleotides match TRBD2. Germline V lookup: CDR1 SGHTA, CDR2 FQGNSA. After removal of 1 base from V and 5 bases from J, the junction contained 15 bases not matched to a gene. The CDR3 is 19 amino acids. CDR3 loop: CASSLEPQGIAGVHNEQFF. The CDR3 DNA sequence: TGTGCCAGCAGCTTAGAACCCCAAGGAATAGCGGGAGTGCACAATGAGCAGTTCTTC. Filled out from reference TRBV7-2 and TRBJ2-1, the complete variable domain reads GAGVSQSPSNKVTEKGKDVELRCDPISGHTALYWYRQSLGQGLEFLIYFQGNSAPDKSGLPSDRFSAERTGGSVSTLTIQRTQQEDSAVYLCASSLEPQGIAGVHNEQFFGPGTRLTVL.

The chain links TRBV6-6 to TRBJ1-5; 7 bases line up with TRBD1. V shed 7 bases and J 3 bases; nucleotides not matched to a gene: 9. Germline assignment: CDR1 MNHNY and CDR2 SVGAGI (reference sequence). This CDR3 is 15 amino acids long. DNA for the CDR3: TGTGCCAGCAAAACCGGGACAGCTGACAATCAGCCCCAGCATTTT. It yields the protein CASKTGTADNQPQHF.

This clonotype has a handful of counts. This sequence joins TRBV5-6 and TRBJ2-1; 9 nucleotides agree with TRBD2. The CDR3 is 15 amino acids. Germline trimming cut 1 base from V and 7 bases from J; bases unmatched to any gene: 6. The germline V gene encodes CDR1 SGHDT and CDR2 YYEEEE. CDR3 protein: CASSLLAGERNEQFF. CDR3 nucleotide sequence: TGTGCCAGCAGCTTGTTAGCGGGGGAGAGAAATGAGCAGTTCTTC.

This clonotype was observed a few times. This sequence joins TRBV2 and TRBJ2-2; 8 bases agree with TRBD2. The germline V gene has CDR1 SNHLY and CDR2 FYNNEI. Unmatched junction bases numbered 3, after V lost 0 bases and J lost 6 bases. This CDR3 contains 15 residues. CDR3 nucleotides: TGTGCCAGCAGTGAAGCGCGGGGGGACGCCGGGGAGCTGTTTTTT. Translation: CASSEARGDAGELFF.

The chain has TRBV9 and TRBJ1-2, with D perhaps TRBD1 (6 bases). CDR1 is SGDLS, CDR2 YYNGEE, per germline. The CDR3 is 15 residues long. V was shortened by 4 bases and J by 8 bases, with 21 bases between the two germline ends. CDR3 sequence reads: CASSPLVGNRVGYTF. CDR3 DNA sequence: TGTGCCAGCAGCCCCCTTGTCGGGAACAGGGTGGGCTACACCTTC.

J is TRBJ2-1 and V is TRBV9; tentative D call: TRBD2 (6 bases). CDR1 and CDR2 from the germline V gene are SGDLS and YYNGEE. This CDR3 comprises 15 residues. Trimming removed 0 bases from V and 10 bases from J, with 17 bases in between. Here the CDR3 DNA reads TGTGCCAGCAGCGTAGCAGGTCTTGGGGCGGGGGAGCAGTTCTTC. Protein: CASSVAGLGAGEQFF.

This clonotype has just a few counts. At one end, the junction sequence differs from germline, possibly due to a read error. This chain joins TRBV7-8 and TRBJ2-6; D is ambiguous. Germline-derived CDR1 and CDR2 are SGHVS and FQNEAQ. The CDR3 is 14 residues long. The CDR3 DNA follows: TGTGCCAGCAGCAAGTATAGTGGGTCCAACGTCCTGACTTTC. Residues: CASSKYSGSNVLTF.

This clonotype came up a few times. V gene TRBV5-1 combines with J gene TRBJ1-1; TRBD1 is a possible D gene (5 bases). The CDR3 runs to 17 residues. V lost 1 base and J lost 2, with 18 bases in between. Per germline, CDR1 SGHRS and CDR2 YFSETQ. DNA of the CDR3: TGCGCCAGCAGCTTGCCTGGGGACGGACTCACAAACACTGAAGCTTTCTTT. Translated, it gives CASSLPGDGLTNTEAFF.

This clonotype appeared a few times. The chain has TRBV6-6 and TRBJ2-7, with TRBD1 as a possible D gene (5 bases). Trimming stripped 6 bases from V and 2 bases from J, with 14 bases between. Germline V CDR1 and CDR2: MNHNY, SVGAGI (reference sequence). This CDR3 is built from 14 residues. The CDR3 is CASRPQGAAYEQYF. DNA for the CDR3: TGTGCCAGCAGGCCCCAGGGTGCGGCCTACGAGCAGTACTTC.

This clonotype was seen a handful of times. This chain connects TRBV30 to TRBJ2-1, with TRBD2 identical over 7 bases. The V and J ends lost 4 bases and 7 bases, in that order; junction bases with no gene match: 7. The CDR3 covers 13 residues. Germline-derived CDR1 and CDR2 are GTSNPN and SVGIG (reference sequence). The CDR3 loop reads CAWTQGRGNEQFF. CDR3 bases: TGTGCCTGGACCCAAGGGAGGGGTAATGAGCAGTTCTTC.

This chain uses TRBV7-9 with TRBJ2-7, with D possibly matching TRBD1 (6 bases). Trimming left V 8 bases short and J 6 bases short, with 11 bases between. CDR3 length equals 11 residues. CDR1 is SEHNR, CDR2 FQNEAQ, per germline (reference sequence). CDR3 DNA sequence: TGTGCCAGCGGCAGGGGTCCCGAGCAGTACTTC. This translates into CASGRGPEQYF.

This sequence joins TRBV19 and TRBJ1-5; D unclear. The germline CDR1 and CDR2 sequences are LNHDA and SQIVND (reference sequence). The CDR3 sequence is 15 residues long. V was pared by 2 bases and J by 0 bases, with 8 bases between. This chain's CDR3 is CASSIQTYSNQPQHF. The CDR3 bases are TGTGCCAGTAGTATACAAACTTATAGCAATCAGCCCCAGCATTTT.

The V gene is TRBV24-1, the J gene TRBJ2-5, with 9 bases identical to TRBD1. Germline-derived CDR1 and CDR2 are KGHDR and SFDVKD. With V trimmed by 9 bases and J by 5 bases, 3 bases remained unmatched. This CDR3 spans 12 amino acids. CDR3 bases: TGTGCCACCGGGGACAGGGAGGAGACCCAGTACTTC. Translation gives CATGDREETQYF.

This clonotype has a handful of counts. The rearrangement links TRBV14 to TRBJ2-5, with 9 bases that match TRBD2. Trimming cost V 3 bases and J 1 base; bases outside gene matches: 15. The CDR3 is 19 amino acids. Germline lookup yields CDR1 SGHDN and CDR2 FVKESK. The CDR3 bases are TGTGCCAGCAGCCATGACCACAGCGGGGGGCCTTATCCCCAAGAGACCCAGTACTTC. It codes for CASSHDHSGGPYPQETQYF. Full variable domain (rest looked up from reference TRBV14 and TRBJ2-5): EAGVTQFPSHSVIEKGQTVTLRCDPISGHDNLYWYRRVMGKEIKFLLHFVKESKQDESGMPNNRFLAERTGGTYSTLKVQPAELEDSGVYFCASSHDHSGGPYPQETQYFGPGTRLLVL.

The chain couples TRBV12-3 or TRBV12-4 to TRBJ1-5, with D possibly being TRBD1 (5 bases). The CDR3 extends over 17 amino acids. Trimming pared 5 bases from V and 0 bases from J, leaving 17 bases between. Here the CDR3 DNA reads TGTGCCAGCAGTCCCTCCGTGGCGGGGCATAGCAATCAGCCCCAGCATTTT. Translated: CASSPSVAGHSNQPQHF.

The chain links TRBV11-3 to TRBJ2-3; D is ambiguous. Germline V lookup: CDR1 SGHNT, CDR2 YENEEA. Trimming left V 5 bases short and J 3 bases short, with 9 bases between. CDR3 size: 13 residues. CDR3 sequence: CASSPPETDTQYF. CDR3 sequence (DNA): TGTGCCAGCAGCCCTCCTGAGACAGATACGCAGTATTTT.

This clonotype was detected a few times. This chain connects TRBV20-1 to TRBJ2-1, with D hard to call. CDR3 length: 14 residues. Looked up from germline, CDR1 is DFQATT and CDR2 is SNEGSKA (reference sequence). Trimming left V 1 base short and J 4 bases short, with 11 bases between. CDR3 region: CSARGVVIYNEQFF. CDR3 sequence (DNA): TGCAGTGCTAGAGGAGTGGTGATTTACAATGAGCAGTTCTTC.

On this clonotype itself: One end of the junction fails to match germline, which may point to a read error. The chain couples TRBV7-2 to TRBJ2-7; D unclear. Looked up from germline, CDR1 is SGHTA and CDR2 is FQGNSA. The CDR3 totals 14 residues. CDR3 in amino acids: CASRLVLAAYEQYF. As DNA, the CDR3 is TGTGCCAGCAGATTAGTTCTCGCGGCCTACGAGCAGTACTTC.

The rearrangement links TRBV5-5 to TRBJ2-7; 9 positions match TRBD1. The length of the CDR3 is 14 residues. Germline V gene lookup returns CDR1 SGHKS and CDR2 YYEKEE (reference sequence). With V trimmed by 9 bases and J by 0 bases, 7 bases remained unmatched. The DNA for the CDR3 is TGTGCCACCCACAGGGGGCTTAACTCCTACGAGCAGTACTTC. It translates to CATHRGLNSYEQYF. Variable domain in full (rest from reference TRBV5-5 and TRBJ2-7): DAGVTQSPTHLIKTRGQQVTLRCSPISGHKSVSWYQQVLGQGPQFIFQYYEKEERGRGNFPDRFSARQFPNYSSELNVNALLLGDSALYLCATHRGLNSYEQYFGPGTRLTVT.

This clonotype showed up just a few times. The CDR3 reads CASSQRQTEETQYF. The CDR3, as DNA: TGTGCCAGCAGCCAAAGACAGACCGAGGAGACCCAGTACTTC. This chain uses TRBV3-1 with TRBJ2-5; weak D call: TRBD1 (5 bases). V shed 2 bases and J shed 5 bases, with 12 bases lying between them. From germline, CDR1 is LGHDT and CDR2 YNNKEL (reference sequence). The CDR3 covers 14 residues.

This chain connects TRBV4-3 to TRBJ2-7, with 8 bases matching TRBD1. Germline CDR1 LGHNA, CDR2 YSLEER. This CDR3 contains 15 residues. Trimming removed 2 bases from V and 3 bases from J; junction bases left unmatched: 6. The CDR3 is CASSQWTGLYYEQYF. The DNA for the CDR3 is TGCGCCAGCAGCCAATGGACAGGGCTTTACTACGAGCAGTACTTC.